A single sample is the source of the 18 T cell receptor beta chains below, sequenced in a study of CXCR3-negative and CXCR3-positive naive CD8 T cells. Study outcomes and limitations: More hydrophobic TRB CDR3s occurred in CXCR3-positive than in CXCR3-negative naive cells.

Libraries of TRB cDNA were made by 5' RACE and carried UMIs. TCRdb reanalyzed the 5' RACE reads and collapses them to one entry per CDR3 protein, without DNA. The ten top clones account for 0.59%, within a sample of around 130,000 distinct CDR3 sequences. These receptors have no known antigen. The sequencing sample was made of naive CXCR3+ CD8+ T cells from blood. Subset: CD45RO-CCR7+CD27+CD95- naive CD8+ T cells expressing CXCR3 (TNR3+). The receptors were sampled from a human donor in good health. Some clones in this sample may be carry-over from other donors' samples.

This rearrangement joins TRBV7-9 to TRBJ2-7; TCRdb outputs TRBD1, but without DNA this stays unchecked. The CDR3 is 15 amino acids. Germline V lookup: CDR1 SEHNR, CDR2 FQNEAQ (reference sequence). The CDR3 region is CASSSQDSQHYEQYF.

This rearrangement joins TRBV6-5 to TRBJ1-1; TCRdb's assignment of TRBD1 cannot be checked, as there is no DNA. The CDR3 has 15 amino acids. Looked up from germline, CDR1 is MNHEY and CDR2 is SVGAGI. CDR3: CASSFGTGLSTEAFF.

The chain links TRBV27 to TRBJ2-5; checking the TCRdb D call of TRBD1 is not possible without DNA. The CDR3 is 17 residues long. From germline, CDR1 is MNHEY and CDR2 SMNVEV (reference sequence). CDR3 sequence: CASGREGVVSIGETQYF.

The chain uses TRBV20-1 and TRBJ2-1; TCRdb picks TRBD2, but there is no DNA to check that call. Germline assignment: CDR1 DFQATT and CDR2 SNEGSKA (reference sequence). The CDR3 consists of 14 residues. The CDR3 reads CSARILAGGNEQFF.

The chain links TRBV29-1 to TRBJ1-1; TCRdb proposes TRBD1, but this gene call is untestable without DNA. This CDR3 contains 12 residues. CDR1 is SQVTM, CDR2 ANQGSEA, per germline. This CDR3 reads CSVVPDRAEAFF.

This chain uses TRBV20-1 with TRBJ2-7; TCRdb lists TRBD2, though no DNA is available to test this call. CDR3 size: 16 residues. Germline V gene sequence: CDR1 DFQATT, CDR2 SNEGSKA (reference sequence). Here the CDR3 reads CSARGERRDYLYEQYF.

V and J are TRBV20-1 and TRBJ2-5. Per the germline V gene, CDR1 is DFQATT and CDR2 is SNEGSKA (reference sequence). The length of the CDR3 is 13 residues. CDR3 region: CSAEVGEMETQYF.

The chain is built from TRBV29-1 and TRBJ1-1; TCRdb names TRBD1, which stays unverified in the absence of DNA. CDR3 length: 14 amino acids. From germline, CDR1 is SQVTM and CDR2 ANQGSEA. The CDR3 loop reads CSVATGTANTEAFF.

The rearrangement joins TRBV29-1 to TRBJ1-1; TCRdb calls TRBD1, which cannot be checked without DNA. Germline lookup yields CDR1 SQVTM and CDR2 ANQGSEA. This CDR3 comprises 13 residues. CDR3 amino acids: CSVEGGLQPEAFF.

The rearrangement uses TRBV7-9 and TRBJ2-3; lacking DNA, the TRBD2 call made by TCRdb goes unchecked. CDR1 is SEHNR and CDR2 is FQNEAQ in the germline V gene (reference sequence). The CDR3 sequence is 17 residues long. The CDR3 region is CASRPRLAGGSTDTQYF.

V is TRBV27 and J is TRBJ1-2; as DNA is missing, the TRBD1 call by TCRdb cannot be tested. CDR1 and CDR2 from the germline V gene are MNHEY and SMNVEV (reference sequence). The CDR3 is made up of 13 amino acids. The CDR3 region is CASSSGGVYGYTF.

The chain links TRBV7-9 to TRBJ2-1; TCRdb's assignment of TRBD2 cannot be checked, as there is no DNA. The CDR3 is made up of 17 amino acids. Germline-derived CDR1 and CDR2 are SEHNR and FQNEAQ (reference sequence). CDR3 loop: CASSFPLAGEPKNEQFF.

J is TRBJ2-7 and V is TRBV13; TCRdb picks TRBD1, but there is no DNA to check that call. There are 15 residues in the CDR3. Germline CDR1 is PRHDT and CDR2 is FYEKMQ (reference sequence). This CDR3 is CASTSRDTGAYEEYF. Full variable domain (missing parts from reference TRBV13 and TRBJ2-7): AAGVIQSPRHLIKEKRETATLKCYPIPRHDTVYWYQQGPGQDPQFLISFYEKMQSDKGSIPDRFSAQQFSDYHSELNMSSLELGDSALYFCASTSRDTGAYEEYFGPGTRLTVT.

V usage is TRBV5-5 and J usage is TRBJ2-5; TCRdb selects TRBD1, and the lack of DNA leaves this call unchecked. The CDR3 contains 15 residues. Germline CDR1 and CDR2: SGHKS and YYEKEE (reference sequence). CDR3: CASSDPGTVQETQYF.

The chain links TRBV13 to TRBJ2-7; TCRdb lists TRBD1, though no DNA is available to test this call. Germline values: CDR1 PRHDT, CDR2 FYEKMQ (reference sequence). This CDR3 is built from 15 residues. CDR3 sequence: CASSLTGQGSYEQYF.

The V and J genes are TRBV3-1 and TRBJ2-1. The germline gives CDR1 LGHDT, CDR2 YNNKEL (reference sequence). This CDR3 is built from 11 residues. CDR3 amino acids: CASSQDVEQFF.

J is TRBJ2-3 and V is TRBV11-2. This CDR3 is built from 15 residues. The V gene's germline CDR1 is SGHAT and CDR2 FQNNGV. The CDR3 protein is CASSSYSFFTDTQYF.

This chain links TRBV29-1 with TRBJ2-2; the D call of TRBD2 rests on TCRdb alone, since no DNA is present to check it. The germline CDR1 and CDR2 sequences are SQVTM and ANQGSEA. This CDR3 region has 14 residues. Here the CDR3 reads CSVAAGGGTGELFF.